Listed below are T cell receptor beta chains from one sample, sequenced in a study of cytomegalovirus exposure and HLA in healthy donors. The assay was immunoSEQ multiplex PCR, and TCRdb's table has in-frame clones only and misses some. The table includes under 200,000 clones, around 78% detected once. The sample consisted of PBMCs. The receptors stem from a woman aged 35 to 49 in good health and CMV-seronegative. CDR3s include the opening cysteine and the closing phenylalanine or tryptophan. Rows give clone size only sometimes, using once, few, many, or a class for an expanded clone.

cdr3_aa	j_call	clone_size	v_call
CASSSSYRDTLRDQYF	TRBJ2-7	NA	TRBV5-4
CASRESSVNEQFF	TRBJ2-1	NA	TRBV19
CASSLGGREGQPQHF	TRBJ1-5	NA	TRBV5-1
CASSSTNTGELFF	TRBJ2-2	NA	TRBV11-2
CASSPPGTDGTEAFF	TRBJ1-1	NA	TRBV5-4
CASSPLIQGNYGYTF	TRBJ1-2	NA	TRBV4-1
CASSYSGGNTEAFF	TRBJ1-1	few	TRBV6-5
CASETGPNTEAFF	TRBJ1-1	few	TRBV2
CASSFELQETQYF	TRBJ2-5	NA	TRBV28
CASSLERTSGGAGDEQFF	TRBJ2-1	NA	TRBV7-8